This TCR beta chain comes out of a study of T cells after yellow fever vaccination. General study points: Re-detected after boosting: most primary clones, 96% of CD4 and 88% of CD8. Abundant contaminating clonotypes from the bulk population could appear in FACS-sorted repertoires.

Generation of TCR cDNA used 5'RACE template switching (which added a universal primer site and UMIs). TCRdb redid the calling of the 5' RACE reads with MiXCR, one entry per CDR3 protein. The data contain approximately 580,000 distinct CDR3 sequences, 17% of them singletons. As concerns this clonotype: The antigen is undetermined.

CDR3 length: 15 residues. Trimming removed 4 bases from V and 0 bases from J, with 13 bases in between. Germline assignment: CDR1 DFQATT and CDR2 SNEGSKA (reference sequence). This TCR was sampled from a man in his late teens or twenties who received the YFV17D yellow fever vaccine. Specimen: PBMCs, collected 5 days after the first yellow fever vaccination. This chain connects TRBV20-1 to TRBJ2-1; D not resolved. The CDR3 is CSAMADNSSYNEQFF. CDR3 nucleotides: TGCAGTGCTATGGCGGATAATAGCTCCTACAATGAGCAGTTCTTC.